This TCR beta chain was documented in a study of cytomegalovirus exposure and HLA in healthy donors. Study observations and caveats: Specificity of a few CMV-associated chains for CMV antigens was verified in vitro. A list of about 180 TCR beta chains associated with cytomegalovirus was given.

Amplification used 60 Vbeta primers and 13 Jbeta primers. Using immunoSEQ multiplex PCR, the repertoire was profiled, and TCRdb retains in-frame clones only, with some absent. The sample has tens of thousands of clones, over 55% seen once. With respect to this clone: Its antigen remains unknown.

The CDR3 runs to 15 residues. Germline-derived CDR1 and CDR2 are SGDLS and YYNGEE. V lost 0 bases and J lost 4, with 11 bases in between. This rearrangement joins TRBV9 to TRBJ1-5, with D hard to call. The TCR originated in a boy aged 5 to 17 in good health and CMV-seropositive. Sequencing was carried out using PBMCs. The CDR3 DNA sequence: TGTGCCAGCAGCGTAGGTGGTCACCTAAATCAGCCCCAGCATTTT. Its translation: CASSVGGHLNQPQHF. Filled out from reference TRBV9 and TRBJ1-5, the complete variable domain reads DSGVTQTPKHLITATGQRVTLRCSPRSGDLSVYWYQQSLDQGLQFLIQYYNGEERAKGNILERFSAQQFPDLHSELNLSSLELGDSALYFCASSVGGHLNQPQHFGDGTRLSIL.